The 32 T cell receptor beta chains reported below all come from one sample, sequenced in a study of shared clonotypes between healthy human individuals. Sequenced by immunoSEQ multiplex PCR; TCRdb stores in-frame clones only, minus some. The repertoire has 2 million to 2.5 million clones, around 90% of them found once; the top ten carry 0.37%. Material for sequencing was naive CD4+ T cells from PBMCs. Subset reported: CD45RA+ positively selected. All receptors come from a man between 18 and 35 years old in good health. Some clones in this sample may be carry-over from other donors' samples.

The chain couples TRBV5-1 to TRBJ2-1, with D uncertain. The CDR3 totals 14 residues. CDR1 and CDR2 from the germline V gene are SGHRS and YFSETQ. Trimming stripped 1 base from V and 1 base from J, with 6 bases between. The CDR3 nucleotides are TGCGCCAGCAGCTTGCCAGAATCCTACAATGAGCAGTTCTTC. It specifies CASSLPESYNEQFF.

The chain is built from TRBV29-1 and TRBJ2-5, with D possibly matching TRBD2 (6 bases). Deletions cut 6 bases from V and 5 bases from J, with 19 bases between. This CDR3 has 14 amino acids. The germline CDR1 and CDR2 sequences are SQVTM and ANQGSEA. The DNA for the CDR3 is TGCAGCGTAACGGGACCAGCGGGCGGGGAGACCCAGTACTTC. Protein: CSVTGPAGGETQYF.

The V gene is TRBV5-5, the J gene TRBJ2-5; TRBD1 aligns across 7 bases. In germline, CDR1 is SGHKS, CDR2 YYEKEE (reference sequence). V lost 3 bases to trimming and J lost 5 bases; unmatched junction nucleotides: 4. This CDR3 has 13 residues. The CDR3 DNA sequence: TGTGCCAGCAGCTCCCCACAGGGGGAGACCCAGTACTTC. Translating gives CASSSPQGETQYF.

The V gene is TRBV5-6, the J gene TRBJ1-4; unclear D gene. This CDR3 contains 14 residues. Per the germline V gene, CDR1 is SGHDT and CDR2 is YYEEEE. With 4 bases removed from V and 4 bases from J, the gap between germline ends came to 11 bases. The CDR3 loop reads CASSPWHLNEKLFF. CDR3 nucleotides: TGTGCCAGCAGCCCGTGGCACCTTAATGAAAAACTGTTTTTT.

The chain employs TRBV15 and TRBJ1-2; no clear D. The length of the CDR3 is 13 residues. The V gene's germline CDR1 is LNHNV and CDR2 YYDKDF (reference sequence). V lost 0 bases and J 7 bases, leaving 9 bases between the germline ends. CDR3 coding DNA: TGTGCCACCAGCAGAGATGACATCGGTGGCTACACCTTC. Its translation: CATSRDDIGGYTF.

This chain connects TRBV19 to TRBJ1-1; D is uncertain. The CDR3 consists of 15 residues. Germline CDR1 and CDR2: LNHDA and SQIVND (reference sequence). Trimming pared 5 bases from V and 1 base from J, leaving 14 bases between. The CDR3 region has the DNA TGTGCCAGTAGTTACCCTCTTGGCAGGAACACTGAAGCTTTCTTT. It yields the protein CASSYPLGRNTEAFF.

The CDR3: CASSTTGDYTDTQYF. CDR3 DNA: TGTGCCAGTAGTACGACAGGCGACTACACAGATACGCAGTATTTT. The genes are TRBV19 and TRBJ2-3; TRBD1 is a possible D gene (6 bases). This CDR3 has 15 amino acids. Per germline, CDR1 LNHDA and CDR2 SQIVND (reference sequence). Trimming stripped 4 bases from V and 2 bases from J, with 13 bases between.

This clone was seen just once. The V and J genes are TRBV29-1 and TRBJ2-1; TRBD1 agrees at 8 bases. CDR3 length: 14 residues. V dropped 7 bases and J dropped 2; count of bases not matched to a gene: 7. The V gene's germline CDR1 is SQVTM and CDR2 ANQGSEA. Here the CDR3 reads CSGQMDRAYNEQFF. The CDR3 bases are TGCAGCGGCCAAATGGACAGGGCCTACAATGAGCAGTTCTTC.

This clone was observed a handful of times. The chain uses TRBV12-5 and TRBJ2-3; D is possibly TRBD1 or TRBD2 (5 bases each). This CDR3 contains 16 residues. V was trimmed by 6 bases and J by 2 bases, leaving 18 bases between them. Germline V lookup: CDR1 LGHNT, CDR2 FRNRAP. CDR3 residues: CASGWGLGTNTDTQYF. The CDR3 DNA follows: TGTGCTAGTGGCTGGGGGTTGGGGACCAACACAGATACGCAGTATTTT.

The chain joins TRBV4-3 to TRBJ2-7, with TRBD2 matching over 7 bases. Germline values: CDR1 LGHNA, CDR2 YSLEER. The CDR3 covers 16 residues. V shed 0 bases and J 4 bases; nucleotides not matched to a gene: 9. This chain's CDR3 is CASSQDGRGGAYEQYF. CDR3 bases: TGCGCCAGCAGCCAAGATGGTCGGGGAGGGGCGTACGAGCAGTACTTC.

This chain joins TRBV6-5 and TRBJ1-4; no reliable D call. Trimming cost V 5 bases and J 7 bases, with 11 bases left between them. The germline V gene has CDR1 MNHEY and CDR2 SVGAGI. This CDR3 is 13 amino acids long. Here the CDR3 DNA reads TGTGCCAGCAGTCTTTCTTCCGGTGAAAAACTGTTTTTT. Its translation is CASSLSSGEKLFF.

This clone was recorded once. This chain joins TRBV9 and TRBJ2-1; D not certain. The CDR3 consists of 15 residues. CDR1 is SGDLS, CDR2 YYNGEE, per germline. V lost 3 bases to trimming and J lost 9 bases, with 19 bases between them. CDR3 residues: CASSARTMHGGEQFF. In DNA, the CDR3 is TGTGCCAGCAGCGCCCGTACTATGCACGGCGGTGAGCAGTTCTTC.

The CDR3 protein is CASSFPRNFEGQWFF. The CDR3, as DNA: TGTGCCAGCAGTTTCCCACGAAACTTCGAGGGCCAGTGGTTCTTC. V usage is TRBV28 and J usage is TRBJ2-1, with a possible D match to TRBD2 (5 bases). The CDR3 contains 15 residues. The germline V gene has CDR1 MDHEN and CDR2 SYDVKM. V was trimmed by 3 bases and J by 15 bases, leaving 24 bases between them.

V and J are TRBV7-2 and TRBJ2-1, with D perhaps TRBD2 (5 bases). CDR1 is SGHTA, CDR2 FQGNSA, per germline. V lost 5 bases, J lost 0 bases, and 11 bases lay in between. The CDR3 spans 15 residues. In DNA, the CDR3 is TGTGCCAGCAGCATGGACGGGAACTCCTACAATGAGCAGTTCTTC. Protein sequence: CASSMDGNSYNEQFF.

This clone was found once. The rearrangement uses TRBV9 and TRBJ1-2, with TRBD1 matching over 10 bases. The CDR3 length is 16 residues. Germline-derived CDR1 and CDR2 are SGDLS and YYNGEE. V shed 2 bases, J shed 3 bases, and the junction held 7 bases outside the gene matches. CDR3 bases: TGTGCCAGCAGCGTGAGACAGGGGGCCGTTGACTATGGCTACACCTTC. Translating it yields CASSVRQGAVDYGYTF.

The gene calls are TRBV2 and TRBJ2-1, with D possibly being TRBD2 (6 bases). Trimming left V 5 bases short and J 6 bases short, with 11 bases between. CDR3 size: 13 residues. Looked up from germline, CDR1 is SNHLY and CDR2 is FYNNEI. DNA for the CDR3: TGTGCCAGCAGTTCGGGAGCCCTCAATGAGCAGTTCTTC. It translates to CASSSGALNEQFF.

The CDR3 nucleotides read TGTGCCATCAGTGCCCAGTTGGGACAGCCTAATCAGCCCCAGCATTTT. Protein sequence: CAISAQLGQPNQPQHF. The gene calls are TRBV10-3 and TRBJ1-5, with 7 bases fitting TRBD1. With 4 bases clipped from V and 4 bases from J, the junction kept 10 bases outside the gene matches. This CDR3 has 16 residues. Per germline, CDR1 ENHRY and CDR2 SYGVKD.

As concerns this clone: Distinct nucleotide sequences in the sample also encode this CDR3. V usage is TRBV7-2 and J usage is TRBJ2-3; 10 bases are shared with TRBD2. V lost 2 bases, J lost 3 bases, and 2 bases stayed unmatched. This CDR3 is 15 amino acids long. CDR1 and CDR2 (germline): SGHTA, FQGNSA. The CDR3 protein is CASSLRTSGTDTQYF. The CDR3 bases are TGTGCCAGCAGCTTACGGACTAGCGGAACAGATACGCAGTATTTT.

The rearrangement joins TRBV15 to TRBJ2-2; 10 bases align to TRBD1. Germline V CDR1 and CDR2: LNHNV, YYDKDF (reference sequence). V shed 2 bases and J 2 bases; nucleotides not matched to a gene: 5. The CDR3 consists of 17 residues. CDR3 amino acids: CATSRPGQGYNTGELFF. CDR3 bases: TGTGCCACCAGCAGACCGGGACAGGGGTATAACACCGGGGAGCTGTTTTTT.

Here the CDR3 DNA reads TGTGCCAGCTCTACAGACTCTGGAAACACCATATATTTT. It codes for CASSTDSGNTIYF. The rearrangement uses TRBV18 and TRBJ1-3, with D unresolved. The ends were cut back, 6 bases at V and 0 bases at J, with 6 bases in the middle. This CDR3 comprises 13 residues. Germline loops: CDR1 KGHSH, CDR2 LQKENI.

In this sample, this clone turned up once. The J gene is TRBJ1-1, the V gene TRBV7-9; D ambiguous. V lost 3 bases, J lost 1 base, and 9 bases lay in between. CDR1 and CDR2 from the germline V gene are SEHNR and FQNEAQ (reference sequence). CDR3 length: 14 amino acids. The DNA for the CDR3 is TGTGCCAGCAGCTTGACGAGGAAGAACACTGAAGCTTTCTTT. This encodes CASSLTRKNTEAFF.

The CDR3 coding sequence is TGTGCCATCCATGCGGCTAGCGGGCGAAACACCGGGGAGCTGTTTTTT. Translated: CAIHAASGRNTGELFF. The chain employs TRBV11-1 and TRBJ2-2; TRBD2 agrees at 8 bases. Germline CDR1 and CDR2: SGHAT and FQDESV (reference sequence). The CDR3 is 16 amino acids. Losses at the gene ends were 10 bases for V and 2 bases for J; bases not matched to a gene: 12.

The chain carries TRBV29-1 and TRBJ2-3; D is tentatively TRBD1 or TRBD2 (5 bases each). This CDR3 region has 13 residues. Trimming took off 8 bases at V and 2 bases at J, with 14 bases between the two ends. Germline V gene lookup returns CDR1 SQVTM and CDR2 ANQGSEA. The CDR3 nucleotides are TGCAGCACCCATCGAGGGGCCACAGATACGCAGTATTTT. It codes for CSTHRGATDTQYF.

The V gene is TRBV21-1, the J gene TRBJ2-2; whether TRBD2, the table's D call, matches the DNA was not checked. TRBV21-1 is labeled a pseudogene. The CDR3 totals 16 residues. The chain's CDR3 is CASSKGGGTFTGELFF. CDR3 DNA sequence: TGTGCCAGCAGCAAAGGGGGTGGGACTTTCACCGGGGAGCTGTTTTTT.

The chain recombines TRBV9 with TRBJ2-1; possible D gene TRBD2, 6 bases. With 4 bases removed from V and 7 bases from J, the gap between germline ends came to 12 bases. CDR1 is SGDLS and CDR2 is YYNGEE in the germline V gene. The CDR3 runs 13 residues. DNA of the CDR3: TGTGCCAGCAGCCCCACGGGGAGGAATGAGCAGTTCTTC. Residues: CASSPTGRNEQFF. Looking up the rest from reference TRBV9 and TRBJ2-1 gives the full variable domain: DSGVTQTPKHLITATGQRVTLRCSPRSGDLSVYWYQQSLDQGLQFLIQYYNGEERAKGNILERFSAQQFPDLHSELNLSSLELGDSALYFCASSPTGRNEQFFGPGTRLTVL.

The chain couples TRBV7-3 to TRBJ2-2; no reliable D call. The CDR3 has 17 amino acids. The germline CDR1 and CDR2 sequences are SGHTA and FQGTGA. V was pared by 1 base and J by 8 bases, with 20 bases between. The CDR3 region is CASSLSRPSLTGGELFF. In nucleotides, the CDR3 is TGTGCCAGCAGCTTAAGTCGGCCCAGCCTCACTGGGGGGGAGCTGTTTTTT. Filled out from reference TRBV7-3 and TRBJ2-2, the complete variable domain reads GAGVSQTPSNKVTEKGKYVELRCDPISGHTALYWYRQSLGQGPEFLIYFQGTGAADDSGLPNDRFFAVRPEGSVSTLKIQRTERGDSAVYLCASSLSRPSLTGGELFFGEGSRLTVL.

The V call is TRBV4-3, the J call TRBJ2-3; D uncertain. The CDR3 is made up of 15 amino acids. The V end lost 0 bases, the J end lost 1 base, and 8 bases lay between the germline ends. The germline CDR1 and CDR2 sequences are LGHNA and YSLEER. The CDR3 nucleotides are TGCGCCAGCAGCCAAGATTGGACGGGCACAGATACGCAGTATTTT. Translated, it gives CASSQDWTGTDTQYF.

This chain connects TRBV10-1 to TRBJ2-7; D remains ambiguous. The CDR3 covers 14 residues. The germline CDR1 and CDR2 sequences are WNHNN and SYGVQD (reference sequence). V was trimmed by 6 bases and J by 2 bases, leaving 14 bases between them. This chain's CDR3 is CASSQYGRAYEQYF. For the CDR3, the DNA is TGCGCCAGCAGCCAGTACGGCCGAGCCTACGAGCAGTACTTC.

The V gene is TRBV10-2, the J gene TRBJ2-3; a weak D match, TRBD2 (5 bases). The CDR3 length is 15 residues. The V gene's germline CDR1 is WSHSY and CDR2 SAAADI. The V end lost 8 bases, the J end lost 6 bases, and 21 bases lay between the germline ends. CDR3 in amino acids: CASPKSMEARDTQYF. The CDR3 DNA is TGCGCCAGCCCTAAGTCAATGGAGGCGCGTGATACGCAGTATTTT.

The sample holds one count of this clone. V and J are TRBV6-4 and TRBJ1-1, with D maybe TRBD1 (5 bases). In germline, CDR1 is MRHNA, CDR2 SNTAGT. Trimming cost V 0 bases and J 3 bases, with 26 bases left between them. The CDR3 extends over 20 amino acids. In nucleotides, the CDR3 is TGTGCCAGCAGTGACTCGAAGCGACGGCTAGACATCGGAGGGGACACTGAAGCTTTCTTT. Protein product: CASSDSKRRLDIGGDTEAFF.

This rearrangement joins TRBV4-1 to TRBJ1-5; possibly TRBD1 for D (5 bases). Germline V gene data show CDR1 as MGHRA and CDR2 as YSYEKL. There are 17 residues in the CDR3. V was clipped by 0 bases and J by 0 bases, with 12 bases between them. Here the CDR3 DNA reads TGCGCCAGCAGCCAAGACTGGGACCCATATAGCAATCAGCCCCAGCATTTT. It is translated as CASSQDWDPYSNQPQHF.

This chain uses TRBV7-2 with TRBJ2-7; D call uncertain. The V gene's germline CDR1 is SGHTA and CDR2 FQGNSA. This CDR3 is 15 amino acids long. V was cut by 2 bases and J by 0 bases, with 11 bases left in between. CDR3 region: CASSLSPVSSYEQYF. The CDR3 DNA follows: TGTGCCAGCAGCTTATCTCCAGTGAGCTCCTACGAGCAGTACTTC. The full variable domain, its missing parts supplied by reference TRBV7-2 and TRBJ2-7, is GAGVSQSPSNKVTEKGKDVELRCDPISGHTALYWYRQSLGQGLEFLIYFQGNSAPDKSGLPSDRFSAERTGGSVSTLTIQRTQQEDSAVYLCASSLSPVSSYEQYFGPGTRLTVT.